This T cell receptor (beta chain) stems from a study of OX40 agonist ivuxolimab in advanced cancers. Study details: Patients got intravenous ivuxolimab at 0.01 to 10 mg/kg every 2 weeks.

Libraries were prepared by immunoSEQ multiplex PCR; TCRdb keeps only in-frame clonotypes and omits some of them. The table records over 50,000 clones, around 83% of them present only once. The CDR3 has 15 amino acids. V gave up 5 bases and J gave up 4 bases; unmatched junction bases: 9. CDR1 and CDR2 (germline): MDHEN, SYDVKM. The specimen comprised CD4+ or CD8+ T cells sorted from blood, sampled in a trial of the OX40 agonist ivuxolimab. The gene calls are TRBV28 and TRBJ2-3; 7 bases map to TRBD2. The receptor comes from an adult with an advanced solid tumor such as melanoma, head and neck, liver or kidney cancer. For the CDR3, the DNA is TGTGCCAGCAGTAGCCGGGAGGTAGGATCAGATACGCAGTATTTT. This translates into CASSSREVGSDTQYF.